This T cell receptor (beta chain) comes out of a study of cytomegalovirus exposure and HLA in healthy donors. Across the study: In an earlier analysis, 90 million to 130 million unique TCR beta sequences were found from approximately 190 million T cells. Most donors, around 81% of a few hundred genotyped, fell in the Caucasian-associated ancestry cluster. Study conclusions and caveats: The majority of TCR sequences were rare, yet some public TCRs appeared in many donors. What TCR beta sequences reportedly achieved was accurate prediction of HLA-A and HLA-B alleles in most subjects.

J gave up 3 bases and V 6 bases, and 11 bases lay outside the gene matches. CDR3 length: 15 amino acids. CDR1 is SEHNR, CDR2 FQNEAQ, per germline (reference sequence). With 60 Vbeta and 13 Jbeta primers, the PCR was carried out. Here immunoSEQ multiplex PCR was the method, and the copy in TCRdb shows in-frame clones only, minus some. The sample has some 130,000 clones, roughly four fifths seen once. On this clone: The antigen remains unidentified.

The chain uses TRBV7-9 and TRBJ2-7; 7 bases match TRBD1. This sequence originates from a woman in her forties or fifties in good health and CMV-seronegative. The specimen sequenced was PBMCs. The CDR3 bases are TGTGCCAGCAGGCAGGGGACAGAAAAGGGCTACGAGCAGTACTTC. Protein product: CASRQGTEKGYEQYF. Looking up the rest from reference TRBV7-9 and TRBJ2-7 gives the full variable domain: DTGVSQNPRHKITKRGQNVTFRCDPISEHNRLYWYRQTLGQGPEFLTYFQNEAQLEKSRLLSDRFSAERPKGSFSTLEIQRTEQGDSAMYLCASRQGTEKGYEQYFGPGTRLTVT.